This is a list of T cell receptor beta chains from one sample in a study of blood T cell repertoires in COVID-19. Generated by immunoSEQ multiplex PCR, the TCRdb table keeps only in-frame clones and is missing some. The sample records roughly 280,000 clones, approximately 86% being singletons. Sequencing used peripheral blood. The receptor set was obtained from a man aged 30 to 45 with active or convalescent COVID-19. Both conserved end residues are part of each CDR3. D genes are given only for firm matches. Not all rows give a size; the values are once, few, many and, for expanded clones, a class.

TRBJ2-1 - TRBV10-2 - CASSESTWDNEQFF TGCGCCAGCAGTGAGTCGACTTGGGACAATGAGCAGTTCTTC
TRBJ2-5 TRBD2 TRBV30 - CAWSVGSGGPLAAQYF TGTGCCTGGAGTGTAGGTAGCGGGGGGCCGCTCGCGGCCCAGTACTTC
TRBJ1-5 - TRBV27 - CASSRGGNQPQHF TGTGCCAGCAGTCGGGGTGGCAATCAGCCCCAGCATTTT
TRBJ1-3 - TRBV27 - CASRTLGPSGNTIYF TGTGCCAGCAGGACATTAGGTCCCTCTGGAAACACCATATATTTT
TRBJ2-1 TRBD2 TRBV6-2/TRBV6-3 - CASSQTFASGGAYNEQFF TGTGCCAGCAGCCAGACCTTTGCTAGCGGGGGGGCGTACAATGAGCAGTTCTTC
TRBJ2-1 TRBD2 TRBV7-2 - CASSLIGGLGHNEQFF TGTGCCAGCAGCTTAATAGGAGGACTAGGTCACAATGAGCAGTTCTTC
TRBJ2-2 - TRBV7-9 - CASSQAVGELFF TGTGCCAGCAGCCAAGCTGTTGGGGAGCTGTTTTTT
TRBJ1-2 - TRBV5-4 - CASSRSEVYGYTF TGTGCCAGCAGCCGCTCAGAAGTCTATGGCTACACCTTC
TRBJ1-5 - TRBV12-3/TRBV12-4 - CASSQIRSEPQHF TGTGCCAGCAGTCAAATACGATCGGAGCCCCAGCATTTT
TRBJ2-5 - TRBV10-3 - CAISEGAGQETQYF TGTGCCATCAGTGAAGGAGCGGGCCAAGAGACCCAGTACTTC
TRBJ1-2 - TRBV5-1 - CASSSETHESYGYTF TGCGCCAGCAGCTCCGAGACACACGAGTCCTATGGCTACACCTTC
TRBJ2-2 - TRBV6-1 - CASSWRAAEPGELFF TGTGCCAGCAGTTGGCGGGCAGCCGAGCCCGGGGAGCTGTTTTTT
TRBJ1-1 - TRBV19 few CASRRTANTEAFF TGTGCCAGTAGAAGGACAGCAAACACTGAAGCTTTCTTT
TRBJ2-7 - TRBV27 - CASSLVGSYEQYF TGTGCCAGCAGTTTAGTCGGCTCCTACGAGCAGTACTTC
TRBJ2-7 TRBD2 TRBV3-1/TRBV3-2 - CASSQGAGRVLEQYF TGTGCCAGCAGCCAAGGCGCAGGGAGGGTTCTCGAGCAGTACTTC
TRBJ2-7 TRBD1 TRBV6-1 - CASSAPGQGSGYEQYF TGTGCCAGCAGTGCCCCGGGACAGGGGTCCGGCTACGAGCAGTACTTC
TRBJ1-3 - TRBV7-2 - CASSTRTEPSGNTIYF TGTGCCAGCAGCACTCGGACAGAACCCTCTGGAAACACCATATATTTT
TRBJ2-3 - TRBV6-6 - CASSYSTGKRTDTQYF TGTGCCAGCAGTTACTCGACCGGGAAACGCACAGATACGCAGTATTTT
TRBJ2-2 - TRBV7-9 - CATQTGDPGELFF TGTGCCACCCAAACGGGGGATCCCGGGGAGCTGTTTTTT
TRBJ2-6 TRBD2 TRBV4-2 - CASSQLAGSGANVLTF TGTGCCAGCAGCCAACTAGCGGGCTCTGGGGCCAACGTCCTGACTTTC
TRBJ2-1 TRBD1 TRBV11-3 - CASSSRDRFPNEQFF TGTGCCAGCAGTTCCCGGGACAGGTTCCCCAATGAGCAGTTCTTC
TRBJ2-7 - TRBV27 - CASSQAGTQRVEQYF TGTGCCAGCAGCCAGGCGGGCACCCAACGGGTCGAGCAGTACTTC
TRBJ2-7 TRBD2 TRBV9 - CASSLGVSGGTSSYEQYF TGTGCCAGCAGCCTAGGCGTTAGCGGGGGTACAAGCTCCTACGAGCAGTACTTC
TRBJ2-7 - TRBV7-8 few CASSRAGREQYF TGTGCCAGCAGCCGGGCAGGGCGCGAGCAGTACTTC
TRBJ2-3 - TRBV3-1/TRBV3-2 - CASSQASTDTQYF TGTGCCAGCAGCCAAGCTAGCACAGATACGCAGTATTTT
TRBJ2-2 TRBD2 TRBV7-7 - CASSLVLAVNTGELFF TGTGCCAGCAGCTTGGTGCTAGCGGTGAACACCGGGGAGCTGTTTTTT